This T cell receptor beta chain came from a study of shared clonotypes between healthy human individuals. Looking at the study overall: Every donor yielded three CD4 naive, three CD4 memory, two CD8 naive and one CD8 memory plate. General study points: Shared clonotypes across all four donors exceeded non-shared ones in generation probability. The sharing of approximately 5.1% of naive CD4 clonotypes was seen across several donors.

Germline CDR1 is SGHRS and CDR2 is YFSETQ. CDR3 length: 17 residues. The junction had 11 bases not matched to a gene; V was cut back by 3 bases and J by 2 bases. Of note for this clone: Its target is not known.

Here immunoSEQ multiplex PCR was the method, and the copy in TCRdb shows in-frame clones only, minus some. The sample records 850,000 to 1,100,000 clones, roughly 80% being singletons. The sample consisted of memory CD4+ T cells from PBMCs. Specified subset: CD45RA-negative fraction. The receptor's source is a man aged 18 to 29 in good health. Some clones in this sample may be carry-over from other donors' samples. V usage is TRBV5-1 and J usage is TRBJ2-4; 7 bases line up with TRBD2. For the CDR3, the DNA is TGCGCCAGCAGCTCCCGGCCTAGCGGAGAAACCAAAAACATTCAGTACTTC. Amino acids: CASSSRPSGETKNIQYF.